The clone carrying this T cell receptor beta chain has only a few counts. The data were produced by immunoSEQ multiplex PCR, yet TCRdb's version contains in-frame clones alone and is incomplete. Of more than 45,000 clones listed, about 90% were seen once; the top ten hold approximately 3.4%. The data are from a study of blood T cell repertoires in COVID-19. Study-level information: COVID-19 samples collected from the United States, Italy and Spain covered acute and convalescent phases. In each case, the material was cDNA or gDNA derived from T cells, B-cell-depleted T cells, or PBMCs.

Sequenced material: peripheral blood. This clonotype was sampled from a human donor in a cohort sampled during active COVID-19.

The CDR3 loop is CSVREQGAGAQHF. As DNA, the CDR3 is TGCAGCGTTCGAGAACAGGGCGCGGGGGCCCAGCATTTT. The rearrangement uses TRBV29-1 and TRBJ1-5; TRBD1 might be the D (6 bases). Germline loops: CDR1 SQVTM, CDR2 ANQGSEA. The CDR3 is 13 amino acids. The V gene lost 5 bases and the J gene lost 11 bases, with 19 bases spanning the gap.